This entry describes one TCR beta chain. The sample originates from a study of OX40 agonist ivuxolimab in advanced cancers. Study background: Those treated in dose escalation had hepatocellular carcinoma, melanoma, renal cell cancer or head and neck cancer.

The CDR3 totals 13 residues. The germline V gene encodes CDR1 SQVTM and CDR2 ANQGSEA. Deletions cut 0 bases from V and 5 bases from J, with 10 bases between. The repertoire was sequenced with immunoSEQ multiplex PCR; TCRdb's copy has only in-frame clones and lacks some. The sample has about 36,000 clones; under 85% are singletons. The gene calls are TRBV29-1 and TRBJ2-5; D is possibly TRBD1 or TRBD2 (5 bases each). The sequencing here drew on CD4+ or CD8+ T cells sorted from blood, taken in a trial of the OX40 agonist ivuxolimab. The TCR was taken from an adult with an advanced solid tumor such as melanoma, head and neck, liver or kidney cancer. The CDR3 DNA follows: TGCAGCGTTGAAGATCGGGGCAGGGAGACCCAGTACTTC. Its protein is CSVEDRGRETQYF. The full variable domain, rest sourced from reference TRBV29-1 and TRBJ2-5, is SAVISQKPSRDICQRGTSLTIQCQVDSQVTMMFWYRQQPGQSLTLIATANQGSEATYESGFVIDKFPISRPNLTFSTLTVSNMSPEDSSIYLCSVEDRGRETQYFGPGTRLLVL.